A single T cell receptor (beta chain) is shown here with its context. This specimen comes from a study of blood T cell repertoires in COVID-19. Study-level information: In each case, the material was cDNA or gDNA derived from T cells, B-cell-depleted T cells, or PBMCs.

Study processing details: Amplification with reference gene primers provided the estimates of nucleated cell counts. Assay used: immunoSEQ multiplex PCR; TCRdb lists only in-frame clones, some missing. The DNA was the basis for D and trimming; V, J and clone size are from that table. Among some 190,000 clones, about 81% were seen once, and the ten largest hold roughly 3.2%. Germline-derived CDR1 and CDR2 are SGHDN and FVKESK. Trimming cost V 1 base and J 2 bases, with 12 bases left between them. The CDR3 covers 16 residues. The TCR originated in a woman between 25 and 40 years old who had recovered from COVID-19. This chain links TRBV14 with TRBJ1-3, with D possibly being TRBD1 (5 bases). What was sequenced was PBMCs or T cells enriched from blood (not recorded which). The chain's CDR3 is CASSQGQGRTGNTIYF. Written as DNA, the CDR3 is TGTGCCAGCAGCCAAGGCCAGGGTCGAACTGGAAACACCATATATTTT.